The present entry profiles one T cell receptor beta chain with its context. Antigen specificity is unknown. This sample is drawn from a study of monozygotic twins with cystic fibrosis. The overall study: Three micrograms of fragmented DNA underwent roughly 16 PCR cycles for library preparation. Points from the study as a whole: J usage was most co-twin-similar in 8 of 16 pairs, V in 13. Shared CDR3 numbers were not associated with age, concordance or severity. The repertoire was suggested to be naive-dominated, clonality median roughly 0.0093.

Clones were read by immunoSEQ multiplex PCR, and TCRdb kept only the in-frame ones, dropping some. The repertoire holds tens of thousands of clones, approximately 96% seen once, with under 3% in the top ten. V lost 4 bases, J lost 1 base, and 13 bases lay in between. Per the germline V gene, CDR1 is MGHRA and CDR2 is YSYEKL. This CDR3 is 15 amino acids long. The chain carries TRBV4-1 and TRBJ2-5; either TRBD1 or TRBD2 may supply D (5 bases each). The clonotype comes from a girl aged 2-10 years with cystic fibrosis. The sample consisted of blood. DNA of the CDR3: TGCGCCAGCAGCCGAGGTGGGGCGGGCCAAGAGACCCAGTACTTC. Encoded protein: CASSRGGAGQETQYF.